This T cell receptor (beta chain) was sequenced for a study of T cells after yellow fever vaccination. Study conclusions and caveats: There was a small share of clonotypes that showed up in both the CD4 and CD8 compartments.

TCRdb re-derived calls from the 5' RACE reads in MiXCR, one entry per CDR3 protein. The sample has about 360,000 distinct CDR3 sequences; approximately 6% are singletons. Only a few counts were recorded for this clonotype. Its antigen is unidentified. Germline V CDR1 and CDR2: SQVTM, ANQGSEA. The CDR3 is 14 residues long. V dropped 4 bases and J dropped 8; count of bases not matched to a gene: 7. The chain recombines TRBV29-1 with TRBJ1-4, with 10 bases lining up with TRBD1. This TCR came from a man aged 25-45 years who received the YFV17D yellow fever vaccine. The sequencing here drew on PBMCs, taken 5 days after the yellow fever booster vaccination. CDR3 nucleotide sequence: TGCAGCGTTGTCCGGGACAGGGGCGACGAAAAACTGTTTTTT. This gives the protein CSVVRDRGDEKLFF.